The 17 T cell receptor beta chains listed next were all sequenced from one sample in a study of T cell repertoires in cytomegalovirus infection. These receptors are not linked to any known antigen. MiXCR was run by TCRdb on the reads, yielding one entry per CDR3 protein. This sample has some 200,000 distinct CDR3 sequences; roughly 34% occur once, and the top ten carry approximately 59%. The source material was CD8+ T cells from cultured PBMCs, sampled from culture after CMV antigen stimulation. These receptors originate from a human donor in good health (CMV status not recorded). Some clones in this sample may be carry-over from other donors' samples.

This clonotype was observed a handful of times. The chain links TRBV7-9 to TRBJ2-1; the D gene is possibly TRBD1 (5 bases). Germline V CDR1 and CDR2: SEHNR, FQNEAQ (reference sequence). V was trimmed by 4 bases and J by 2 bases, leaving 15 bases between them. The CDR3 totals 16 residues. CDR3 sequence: CASSSPRVLPYNEQFF. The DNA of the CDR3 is TGTGCCAGCAGCTCTCCCAGGGTACTCCCCTACAATGAGCAGTTCTTC.

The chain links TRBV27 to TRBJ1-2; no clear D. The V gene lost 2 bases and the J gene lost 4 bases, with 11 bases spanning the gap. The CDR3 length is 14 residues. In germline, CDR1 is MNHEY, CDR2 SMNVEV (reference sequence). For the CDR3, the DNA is TGTGCCAGCAGTTTAAGCGCAGGAGCCTATGGCTACACCTTC. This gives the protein CASSLSAGAYGYTF.

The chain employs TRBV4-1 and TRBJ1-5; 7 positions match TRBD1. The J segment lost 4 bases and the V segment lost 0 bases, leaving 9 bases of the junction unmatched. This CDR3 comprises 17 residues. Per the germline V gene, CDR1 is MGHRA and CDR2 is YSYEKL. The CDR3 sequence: CASSQEVGTVSNQPQHF. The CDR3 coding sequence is TGCGCCAGCAGCCAAGAGGTAGGGACAGTTTCTAATCAGCCCCAGCATTTT.

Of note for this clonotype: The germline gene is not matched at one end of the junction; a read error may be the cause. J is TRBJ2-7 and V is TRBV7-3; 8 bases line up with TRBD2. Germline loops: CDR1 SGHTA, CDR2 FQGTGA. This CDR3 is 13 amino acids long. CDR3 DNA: TGTTCCAGCAGCCGGGGGGGCGCCCACGAGCAGTACTTC. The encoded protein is CSSSRGGAHEQYF.

CDR3 DNA sequence: TGTGCCAGCAGTTACGGGGTGACTGAAGCTTTCTTT. Its protein product is CASSYGVTEAFF. V usage is TRBV12-3 or TRBV12-4 and J usage is TRBJ1-1; D is unclear. The CDR3 runs to 12 residues. The V gene lost 4 bases and the J gene lost 5 bases, with 8 bases spanning the gap.

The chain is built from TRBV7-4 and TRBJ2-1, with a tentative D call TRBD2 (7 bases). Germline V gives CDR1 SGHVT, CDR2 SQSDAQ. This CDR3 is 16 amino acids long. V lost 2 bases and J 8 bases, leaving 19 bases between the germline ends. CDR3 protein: CASSLRGGGNPDEQFF. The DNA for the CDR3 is TGTGCCAGCAGCTTAAGGGGAGGGGGTAACCCGGATGAGCAGTTCTTC. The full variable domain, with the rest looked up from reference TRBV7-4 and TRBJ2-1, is GAGVSQSPRYKVAKRGRDVALRCDSISGHVTLYWYRQTLGQGSEVLTYSQSDAQRDKSGRPSGRFSAERPERSVSTLKIQRTEQGDSAVYLCASSLRGGGNPDEQFFGPGTRLTVL.

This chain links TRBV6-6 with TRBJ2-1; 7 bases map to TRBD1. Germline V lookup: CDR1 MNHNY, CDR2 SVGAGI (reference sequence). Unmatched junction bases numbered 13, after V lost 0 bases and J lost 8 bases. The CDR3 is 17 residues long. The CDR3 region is CASSYSVQGRGVHEQFF. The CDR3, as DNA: TGTGCCAGCAGTTACTCGGTACAGGGGAGAGGGGTACATGAGCAGTTCTTC.

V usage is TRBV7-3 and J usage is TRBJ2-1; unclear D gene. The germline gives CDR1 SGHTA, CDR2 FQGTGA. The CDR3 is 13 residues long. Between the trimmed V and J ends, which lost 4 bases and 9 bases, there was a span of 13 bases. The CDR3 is CASSSQTSTEQFF. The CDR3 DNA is TGTGCCAGCAGCTCCCAGACCAGCACTGAGCAGTTCTTC.

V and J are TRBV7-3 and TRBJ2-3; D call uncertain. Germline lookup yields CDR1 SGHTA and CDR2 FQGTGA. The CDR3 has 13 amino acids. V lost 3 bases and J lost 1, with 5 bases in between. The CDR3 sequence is CASSFGGTDTQYF. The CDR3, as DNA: TGTGCCAGCAGCTTTGGCGGCACAGATACGCAGTATTTT.

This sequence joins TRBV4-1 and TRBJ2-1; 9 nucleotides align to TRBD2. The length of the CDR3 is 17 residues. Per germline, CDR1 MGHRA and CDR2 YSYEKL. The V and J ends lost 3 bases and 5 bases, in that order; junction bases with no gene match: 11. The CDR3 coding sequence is TGCGCCAGCAGCCATTTTTTAGCGGGGGAAGAACACAATGAGCAGTTCTTC. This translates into CASSHFLAGEEHNEQFF.

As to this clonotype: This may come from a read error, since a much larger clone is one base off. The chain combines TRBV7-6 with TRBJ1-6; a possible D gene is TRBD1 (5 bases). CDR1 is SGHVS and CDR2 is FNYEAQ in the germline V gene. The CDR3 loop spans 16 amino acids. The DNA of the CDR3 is TGTGCCAGCAGCTTAGGACAGAGCTCCTATAGTTCACCCCTCCACTTT. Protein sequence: CASSLGQSSYSSPLHF.

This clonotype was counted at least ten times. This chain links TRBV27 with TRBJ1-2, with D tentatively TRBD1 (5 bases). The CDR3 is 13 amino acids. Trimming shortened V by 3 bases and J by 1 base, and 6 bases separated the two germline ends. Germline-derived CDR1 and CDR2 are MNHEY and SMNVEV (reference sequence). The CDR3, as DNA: TGTGCCAGCAGTTTGAGGGGTAACTATGGCTACACCTTC. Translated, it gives CASSLRGNYGYTF.

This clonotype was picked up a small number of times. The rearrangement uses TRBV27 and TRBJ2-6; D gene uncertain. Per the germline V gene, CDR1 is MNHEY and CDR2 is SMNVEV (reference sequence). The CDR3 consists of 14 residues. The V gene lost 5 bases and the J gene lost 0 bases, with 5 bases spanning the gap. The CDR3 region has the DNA TGTGCCAGCAGTCTCGACTCTGGGGCCAACGTCCTGACTTTC. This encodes CASSLDSGANVLTF.

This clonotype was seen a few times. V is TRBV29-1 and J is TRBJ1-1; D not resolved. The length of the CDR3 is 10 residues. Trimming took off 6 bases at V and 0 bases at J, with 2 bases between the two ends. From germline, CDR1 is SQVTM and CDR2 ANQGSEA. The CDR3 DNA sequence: TGCAGCGTCCTGAACACTGAAGCTTTCTTT. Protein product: CSVLNTEAFF.

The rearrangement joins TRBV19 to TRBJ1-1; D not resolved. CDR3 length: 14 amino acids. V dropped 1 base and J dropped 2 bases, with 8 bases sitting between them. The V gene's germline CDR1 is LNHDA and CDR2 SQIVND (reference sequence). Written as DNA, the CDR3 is TGTGCCAGTAGTATAGGCCGGGATAACACTGAAGCTTTCTTT. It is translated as CASSIGRDNTEAFF.

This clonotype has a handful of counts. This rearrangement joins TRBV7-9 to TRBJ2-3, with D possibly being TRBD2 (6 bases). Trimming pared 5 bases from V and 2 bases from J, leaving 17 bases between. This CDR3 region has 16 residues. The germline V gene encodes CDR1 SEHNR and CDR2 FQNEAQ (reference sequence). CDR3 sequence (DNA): TGTGCCAGCAGCCCAGGCTTCGGCGGGACCACAGATACGCAGTATTTT. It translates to CASSPGFGGTTDTQYF. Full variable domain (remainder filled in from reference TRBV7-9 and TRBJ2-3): DTGVSQNPRHKITKRGQNVTFRCDPISEHNRLYWYRQTLGQGPEFLTYFQNEAQLEKSRLLSDRFSAERPKGSFSTLEIQRTEQGDSAMYLCASSPGFGGTTDTQYFGPGTRLTVL.

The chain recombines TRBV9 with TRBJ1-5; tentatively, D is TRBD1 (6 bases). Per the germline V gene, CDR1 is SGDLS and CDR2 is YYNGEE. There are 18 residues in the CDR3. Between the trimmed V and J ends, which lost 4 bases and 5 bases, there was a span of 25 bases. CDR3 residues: CASSFSDRATPGDQPQHF. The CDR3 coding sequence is TGTGCCAGCAGCTTCTCGGACAGAGCTACTCCGGGGGATCAGCCCCAGCATTTT.